This TCR beta chain appears in the sequencing data of a study of T cell changes during pregnancy in multiple sclerosis. TCRdb's table, derived via immunoSEQ multiplex PCR, lists solely in-frame clones and lacks some. The table lists some 49,000 clones, around 90% of them singletons, with approximately 2.6% in the top ten. This CDR3 contains 12 residues. The V gene lost 10 bases and the J gene lost 4 bases, with 13 bases spanning the gap. The V gene's germline CDR1 is MNHEY and CDR2 SVGAGI. As for this clone: Other nucleotide sequences from this sample produce the same CDR3.

This sequence originates from a female donor with multiple sclerosis, enrolled in a pregnancy study. The starting material was CD8+ T cells from peripheral blood mononuclear cells, obtained in the second trimester of pregnancy. The rearrangement joins TRBV6-5 to TRBJ2-5; no firm D call. The CDR3 coding sequence is TGTGCCACCCGGTCTTCATCAGAGACCCAGTACTTC. It encodes CATRSSSETQYF.